This T cell receptor (beta chain) came from a study of beta chain features in type 1 diabetes. Study-wide results and limits: When Type 1 diabetes patients were examined, their TCRB CDR3s proved moderately but significantly shorter in all four CD4+ subsets. Naive, central memory and regulatory TCRB repertoires appeared more similar among patients than healthy donors.

Sequencing targeted expressed TCRB transcripts, as all isolated RNA had been reverse transcribed. This table comes from immunoSEQ multiplex PCR, and its TCRdb copy is limited to in-frame clones, with some not included. Of a few hundred thousand clones in the sample, more than 12% were seen once. One heparinised draw, averaging around 120 mL, was taken per donor. Sorted populations all exceeded 98% purity. Notes on this clone: Its cognate antigen is unknown.

Germline CDR1 is MGHDK and CDR2 is SYGVNS. Trimming took off 3 bases at V and 4 bases at J, with 11 bases between the two ends. This CDR3 has 14 residues. This chain uses TRBV25-1 with TRBJ2-3; D possibly corresponds to TRBD2 (5 bases). The sequence was obtained from a woman between 18 and 30 years old in good health. The material sequenced was naive CD4+ T cells from blood. The CDR3 is CASSDEGISDTQYF. CDR3 DNA sequence: TGTGCCAGCAGTGACGAGGGAATATCAGATACGCAGTATTTT.